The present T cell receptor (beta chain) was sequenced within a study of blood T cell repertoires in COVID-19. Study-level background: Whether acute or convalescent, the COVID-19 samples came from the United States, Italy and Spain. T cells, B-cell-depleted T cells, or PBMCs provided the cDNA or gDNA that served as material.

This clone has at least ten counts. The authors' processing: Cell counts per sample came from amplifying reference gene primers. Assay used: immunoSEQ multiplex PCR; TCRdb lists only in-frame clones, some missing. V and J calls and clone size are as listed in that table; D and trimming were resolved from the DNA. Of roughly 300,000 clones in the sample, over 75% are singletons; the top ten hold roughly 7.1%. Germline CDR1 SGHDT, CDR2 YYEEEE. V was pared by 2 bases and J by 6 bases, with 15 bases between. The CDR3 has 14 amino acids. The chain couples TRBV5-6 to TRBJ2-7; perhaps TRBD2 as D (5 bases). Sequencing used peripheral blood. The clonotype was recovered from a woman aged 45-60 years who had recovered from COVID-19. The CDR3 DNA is TGTGCCAGCAGCTTCATCTTAGTCGGAGGCGAGCAGTACTTC. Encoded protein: CASSFILVGGEQYF.